This T cell receptor (beta chain) was sequenced in a study of T cells expressing NK-cell markers. Study summary: Sorted CD3+CD56-NKG2C+, CD3+CD56+NKG2C- and CD3+CD56+NKG2C+ T cells were the source of the TCR beta repertoires.

General study results and limits: NKG2C+ dominant clonotypes from over five donors made up about 1.0-8% of CD8+ T cells. A few donors' CD3+CD56-NKG2C+ cells were dominated by the same clonotypes.

TCR beta cDNA was made by 5'RACE template switching with UMIs. With the 5' RACE reads reprocessed, TCRdb shows one record per CDR3 protein and no DNA. Its listing shows 150,000 to 160,000 distinct CDR3 sequences. A remark on this clonotype: Its target is not known.

Germline V lookup: CDR1 SEHNR, CDR2 FQNEAQ (reference sequence). The length of the CDR3 is 15 residues. The sequence was obtained from a woman in her fifties or sixties in good health. The material sequenced was blood T cells: a sorted CD56 or NKG2C T cell subset, CD4+ or CD8+ T cells, or bulk PBMC T cells (not recorded which). This chain joins TRBV7-9 and TRBJ2-7; TCRdb selects TRBD2, and the lack of DNA leaves this call unchecked. CDR3 protein: CASSSRTSGSHEQYF.